The clone carrying this T cell receptor beta chain was recorded at least ten times. Its target is not known. The data stem from a study of early T cells in non-severe SARS-CoV-2 infection. Study information: Sequencing targeted bulk RNA from unsorted whole blood, leaving chains unpaired.

Unique molecular identifiers tagged individual cDNA molecules. TCRdb re-derived calls from the 5' RACE reads in MiXCR, one entry per CDR3 protein. Of more than 60,000 distinct CDR3 sequences listed, approximately 12% are singletons. Findings of the study overall: Matching results from VDJdb favored anti-spike CD8 responses, leaving private and CD4 specificities undetected.

The CDR3 length is 15 residues. The trim removed 4 bases at V and 2 bases at J, leaving 5 bases unmatched. Germline V gene data show CDR1 as SGHTA and CDR2 as FQGTGA. The chain links TRBV7-3 to TRBJ2-3; 8 nucleotides match TRBD1. The sequencing here drew on whole blood, taken at baseline. The TCR was taken from an adult who was a healthcare worker with PCR-confirmed SARS-CoV-2 infection or an uninfected control (not recorded which). The donor label of this sample is uncertain. The CDR3 DNA sequence: TGTGCCAGCAGCTCCGGGACAGGTATCACAGATACGCAGTATTTT. Amino acids: CASSSGTGITDTQYF.